This T cell receptor (beta chain) was sequenced during a study of T cell responses to AZD1222 COVID-19 vaccine. Study details: The analysis combined second doses at about 4 or about 12 weeks.

Notes on the study in general: Only after the peak T cell response were repertoires sampled. White British ancestry dominated among donors, who included more females, and clonal diversity was possibly underestimated. CD4 TCRs associated with vaccination spanned spike, dominating at 160-218 and 743-854.

With respect to this clone: Its matching antigen is unknown.

The data were produced by immunoSEQ multiplex PCR, yet TCRdb's version contains in-frame clones alone and is incomplete. Of 89,000 or so clones listed, approximately 88% are singletons. This CDR3 spans 14 amino acids. Per the germline V gene, CDR1 is SGHNT and CDR2 is YYREEE (reference sequence). V was shortened by 5 bases and J by 4 bases, with 13 bases between the two germline ends. This chain links TRBV5-4 with TRBJ2-1; D not resolved. Sequenced material: peripheral blood, taken on day 0 of AZD1222 vaccination. The TCR was taken from an adult in good health. DNA for the CDR3: TGTGCCAGCAGGAATTGGACGGCATACAATGAGCAGTTCTTC. Encoded protein: CASRNWTAYNEQFF.